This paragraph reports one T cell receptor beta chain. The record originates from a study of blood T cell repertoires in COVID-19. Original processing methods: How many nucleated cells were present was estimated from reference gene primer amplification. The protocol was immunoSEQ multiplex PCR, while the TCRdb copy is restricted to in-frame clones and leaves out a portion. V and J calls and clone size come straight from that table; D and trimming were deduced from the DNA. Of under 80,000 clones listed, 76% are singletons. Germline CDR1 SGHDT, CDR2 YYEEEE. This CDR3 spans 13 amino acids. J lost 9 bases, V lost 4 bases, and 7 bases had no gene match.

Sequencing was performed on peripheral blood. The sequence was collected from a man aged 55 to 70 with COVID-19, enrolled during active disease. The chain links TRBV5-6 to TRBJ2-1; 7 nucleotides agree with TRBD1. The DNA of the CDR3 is TGTGCCAGCAGCCTCCGACAGGGTAGTGAGCAGTTCTTC. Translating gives CASSLRQGSEQFF.